The T cell receptor (beta chain) under discussion was sequenced for a study of shared clonotypes between healthy human individuals. Terminally differentiated effector memory CD45RA+ cells were excluded from the naive CD8 cells, which were CD45RO-negative and positively selected for CCR7. Produced via immunoSEQ multiplex PCR; TCRdb's table is partial and in-frame only. The data show 700,000 to 950,000 clones, with approximately 96% seen just once and approximately 0.2% held by the top ten. CDR1 and CDR2 from the germline V gene are SGHDN and FVKESK. This CDR3 comprises 13 residues. Trimming stripped 0 bases from V and 8 bases from J, with 10 bases between.

The chain links TRBV14 to TRBJ1-1; D may be TRBD1 (5 bases). The sequence derives from a man aged 25-45 years in good health. Sequencing was performed on naive CD8+ T cells sorted from blood. CDR3 nucleotide sequence: TGTGCCAGCAGCCAAGAGGGGGGACGGGAAGCTTTCTTT. Translating gives CASSQEGGREAFF.